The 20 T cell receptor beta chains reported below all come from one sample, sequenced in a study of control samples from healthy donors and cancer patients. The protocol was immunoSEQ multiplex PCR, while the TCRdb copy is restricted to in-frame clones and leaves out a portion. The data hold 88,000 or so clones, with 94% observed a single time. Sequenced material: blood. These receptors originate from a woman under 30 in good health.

The CDR3 is CASSQDGDGLAGRETQYF. The CDR3 DNA reads TGTGCCAGCAGCCAAGACGGAGACGGACTAGCGGGACGAGAGACCCAGTACTTC. V and J are TRBV3-1 (or the pseudogene TRBV3-2) and TRBJ2-5; 12 positions match TRBD2. The J segment lost 4 bases and the V segment lost 0 bases, leaving 9 bases of the junction unmatched. This CDR3 contains 18 residues. Germline CDR1 reads LGHDT; CDR2 reads YNNKEL (reference sequence).

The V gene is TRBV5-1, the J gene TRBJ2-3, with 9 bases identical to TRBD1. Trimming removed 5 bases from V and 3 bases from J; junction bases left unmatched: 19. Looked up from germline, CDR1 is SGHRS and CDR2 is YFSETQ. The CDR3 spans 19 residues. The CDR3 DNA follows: TGCGCCAGCAGTATCGAACAGGGGGCTACCACGCGCTTTACAGATACGCAGTATTTT. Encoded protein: CASSIEQGATTRFTDTQYF.

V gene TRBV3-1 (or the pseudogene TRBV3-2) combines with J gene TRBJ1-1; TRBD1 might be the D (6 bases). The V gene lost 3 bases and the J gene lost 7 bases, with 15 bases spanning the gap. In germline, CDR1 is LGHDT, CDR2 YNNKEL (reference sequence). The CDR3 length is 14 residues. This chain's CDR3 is CASSQGADSVEAFF. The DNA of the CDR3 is TGTGCCAGCAGCCAGGGAGCGGACAGTGTTGAAGCTTTCTTT.

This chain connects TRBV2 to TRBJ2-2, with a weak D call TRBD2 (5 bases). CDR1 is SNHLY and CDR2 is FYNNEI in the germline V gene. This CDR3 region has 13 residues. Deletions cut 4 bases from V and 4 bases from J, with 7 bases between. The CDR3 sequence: CASSVEGTGELFF. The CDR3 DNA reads TGTGCCAGCAGTGTAGAGGGCACCGGGGAGCTGTTTTTT.

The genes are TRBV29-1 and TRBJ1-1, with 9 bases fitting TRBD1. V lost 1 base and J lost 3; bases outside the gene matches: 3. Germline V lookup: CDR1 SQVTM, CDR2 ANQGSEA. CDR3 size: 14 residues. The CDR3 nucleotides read TGCAGCGTTGAAGGTTGGACAGGGGACACTGAAGCTTTCTTT. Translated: CSVEGWTGDTEAFF.

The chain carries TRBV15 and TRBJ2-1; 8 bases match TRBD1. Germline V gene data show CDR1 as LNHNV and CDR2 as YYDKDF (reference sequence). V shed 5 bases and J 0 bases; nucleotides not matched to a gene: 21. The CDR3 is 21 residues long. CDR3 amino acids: CATSLLLVGQAAPNSYNEQFF. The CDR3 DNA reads TGTGCCACCAGCCTGCTATTGGTGGGACAGGCGGCTCCGAACTCCTACAATGAGCAGTTCTTC.

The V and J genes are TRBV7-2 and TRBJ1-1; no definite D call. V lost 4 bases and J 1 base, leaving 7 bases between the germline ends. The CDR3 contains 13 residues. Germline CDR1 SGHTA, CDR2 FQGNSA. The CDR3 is CASSSQPNTEAFF. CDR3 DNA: TGTGCCAGCAGCTCACAGCCGAACACTGAAGCTTTCTTT.

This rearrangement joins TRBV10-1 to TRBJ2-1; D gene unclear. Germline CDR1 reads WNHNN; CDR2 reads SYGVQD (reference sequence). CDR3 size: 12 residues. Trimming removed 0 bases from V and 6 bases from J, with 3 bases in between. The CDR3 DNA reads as TGCGCCAGCAGTGAGTCTAGCAATGAGCAGTTCTTC. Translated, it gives CASSESSNEQFF.

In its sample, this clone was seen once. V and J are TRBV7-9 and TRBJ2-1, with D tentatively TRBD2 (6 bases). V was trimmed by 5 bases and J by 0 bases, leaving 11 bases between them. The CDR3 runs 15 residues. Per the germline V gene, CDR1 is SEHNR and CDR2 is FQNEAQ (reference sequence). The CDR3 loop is CASSTRLVSYNEQFF. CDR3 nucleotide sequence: TGTGCCAGCAGCACGAGACTAGTCTCCTACAATGAGCAGTTCTTC.

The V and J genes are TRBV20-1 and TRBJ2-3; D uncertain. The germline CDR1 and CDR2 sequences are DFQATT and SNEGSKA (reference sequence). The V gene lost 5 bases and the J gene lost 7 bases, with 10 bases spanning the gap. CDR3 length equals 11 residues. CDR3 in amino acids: CSAHPDYTQYF. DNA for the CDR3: TGCAGTGCTCATCCGGATTATACGCAGTATTTT.

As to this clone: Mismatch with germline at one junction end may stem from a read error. CDR3 sequence (DNA): TGTGCCAGCAGTTCCCGGACCCGGAGCCACTTC. The encoded protein is CASSSRTRSHF. The chain uses TRBV13 and TRBJ2-5; D is unresolved. Germline CDR1 PRHDT, CDR2 FYEKMQ (reference sequence). The CDR3 consists of 11 residues.

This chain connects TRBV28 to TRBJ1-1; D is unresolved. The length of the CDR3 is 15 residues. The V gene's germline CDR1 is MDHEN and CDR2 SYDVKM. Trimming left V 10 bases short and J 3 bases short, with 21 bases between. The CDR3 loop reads CATPRYPSDYTEAFF. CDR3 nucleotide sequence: TGTGCCACCCCGAGGTATCCGTCGGATTACACTGAAGCTTTCTTT.

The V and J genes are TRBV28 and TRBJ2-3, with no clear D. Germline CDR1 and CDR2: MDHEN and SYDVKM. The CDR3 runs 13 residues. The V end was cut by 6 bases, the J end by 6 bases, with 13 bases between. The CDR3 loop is CASSPRISDTQYF. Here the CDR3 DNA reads TGTGCCAGCAGCCCCCGGATCTCGGATACGCAGTATTTT.

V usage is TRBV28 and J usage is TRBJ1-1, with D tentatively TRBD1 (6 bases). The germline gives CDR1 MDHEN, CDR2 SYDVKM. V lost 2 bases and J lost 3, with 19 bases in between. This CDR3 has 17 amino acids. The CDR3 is CASSLRRSRGRYTEAFF. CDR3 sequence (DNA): TGTGCCAGCAGTTTACGTCGGAGCAGGGGAAGGTACACTGAAGCTTTCTTT.

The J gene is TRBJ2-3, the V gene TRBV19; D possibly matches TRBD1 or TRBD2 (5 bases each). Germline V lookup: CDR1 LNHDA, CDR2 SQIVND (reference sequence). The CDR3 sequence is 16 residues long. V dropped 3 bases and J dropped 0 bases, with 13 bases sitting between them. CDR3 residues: CASSIQGPASTDTQYF. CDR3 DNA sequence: TGTGCCAGTAGTATCCAGGGACCGGCAAGCACAGATACGCAGTATTTT. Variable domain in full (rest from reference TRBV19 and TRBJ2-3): DGGITQSPKYLFRKEGQNVTLSCEQNLNHDAMYWYRQDPGQGLRLIYYSQIVNDFQKGDIAEGYSVSREKKESFPLTVTSAQKNPTAFYLCASSIQGPASTDTQYFGPGTRLTVL.

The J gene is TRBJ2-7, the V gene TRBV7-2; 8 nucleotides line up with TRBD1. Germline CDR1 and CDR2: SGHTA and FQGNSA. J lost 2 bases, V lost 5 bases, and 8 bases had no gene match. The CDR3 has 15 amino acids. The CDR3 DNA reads TGTGCCAGCAGCGTGGACAGGGTACCGACCTACGAGCAGTACTTC. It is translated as CASSVDRVPTYEQYF.

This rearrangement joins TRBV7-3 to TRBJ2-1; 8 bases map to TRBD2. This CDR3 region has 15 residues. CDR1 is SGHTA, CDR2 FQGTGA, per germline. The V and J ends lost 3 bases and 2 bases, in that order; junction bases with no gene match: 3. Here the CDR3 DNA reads TGTGCCAGCAGCTTGGGCGGGGGGACCTACAATGAGCAGTTCTTC. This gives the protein CASSLGGGTYNEQFF.

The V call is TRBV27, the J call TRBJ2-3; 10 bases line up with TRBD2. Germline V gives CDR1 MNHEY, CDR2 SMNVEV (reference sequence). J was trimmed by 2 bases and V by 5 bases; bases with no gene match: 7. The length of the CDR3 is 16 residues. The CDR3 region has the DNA TGTGCCAGCAGTCGCGGGACTAGCGTACCCACAGATACGCAGTATTTT. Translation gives CASSRGTSVPTDTQYF.

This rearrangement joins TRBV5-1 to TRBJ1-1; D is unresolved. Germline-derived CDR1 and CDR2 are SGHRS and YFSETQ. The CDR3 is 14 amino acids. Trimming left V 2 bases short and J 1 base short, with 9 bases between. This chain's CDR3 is CASSFAKRNTEAFF. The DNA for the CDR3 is TGCGCCAGCAGCTTTGCCAAAAGGAACACTGAAGCTTTCTTT.

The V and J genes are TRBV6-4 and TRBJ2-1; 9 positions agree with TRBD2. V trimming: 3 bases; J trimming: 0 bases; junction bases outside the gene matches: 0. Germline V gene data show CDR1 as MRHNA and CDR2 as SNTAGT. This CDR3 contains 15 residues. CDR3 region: CASSELAGSYNEQFF. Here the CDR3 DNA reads TGTGCCAGCAGTGAACTAGCGGGCTCCTACAATGAGCAGTTCTTC.